This T cell receptor beta chain was sequenced for a study of blood T cell repertoires in COVID-19. Study background: COVID-19 samples from acute and convalescent phases originated in the United States, Italy and Spain.

From germline, CDR1 is SGHRS and CDR2 YFSETQ. Unmatched junction bases numbered 9, after V lost 4 bases and J lost 2 bases. The CDR3 totals 15 residues. In this sample, this clone turned up once. As handled by the study authors: Amplification with reference gene primers provided the estimates of nucleated cell counts. TCRdb's copy holds only in-frame clones and misses some; the assay was immunoSEQ multiplex PCR. Clonal size and the V and J genes are those of that table, whereas D and trimming came from the DNA. The table has more than 350,000 clones, around nine tenths seen once; the top ten hold roughly a tenth.

This chain connects TRBV5-1 to TRBJ2-7, with 7 bases identical to TRBD2. Sequenced: PBMCs or T cells enriched from blood (not recorded which). The sequence came from a woman in her forties or fifties who had recovered from COVID-19. The CDR3 region is CASSPIERGTYEQYF. The CDR3 DNA sequence: TGCGCCAGCAGCCCGATCGAGCGGGGAACCTACGAGCAGTACTTC.